These 16 T cell receptor beta chains were sequenced from one sample in a study of blood T cell repertoires in COVID-19. TCRdb keeps only in-frame clones here, not all; method: immunoSEQ multiplex PCR. The table shows under 95,000 clones, with less than 90% occurring only once. The specimen sequenced was peripheral blood. The receptors were sampled from an elderly woman with acute or convalescent COVID-19.

The chain has TRBV27 and TRBJ2-7; a possible D gene is TRBD2 (5 bases). V dropped 3 bases and J dropped 7 bases, with 22 bases sitting between them. Germline V gene sequence: CDR1 MNHEY, CDR2 SMNVEV (reference sequence). The length of the CDR3 is 16 residues. The CDR3 reads CASSFSLRVGPGEQYF. For the CDR3, the DNA is TGTGCCAGCAGTTTTTCACTGCGGGTAGGACCGGGGGAGCAGTACTTC.

The chain has TRBV5-8 and TRBJ2-1; TRBD1 matches 9 bases. The germline V gene encodes CDR1 SGHTS and CDR2 YDEGEE. J was trimmed by 3 bases and V by 1 base; bases with no gene match: 5. The CDR3 spans 16 residues. DNA for the CDR3: TGTGCCAGCAGCTTGCCTCGGACAGGGGACTACAATGAGCAGTTCTTC. It translates to CASSLPRTGDYNEQFF.

J is TRBJ2-7 and V is TRBV9; TRBD1 matches at 9 bases. The V gene end was trimmed by 3 bases and the J gene end by 5 bases; junction bases not matched to a gene: 6. The CDR3 spans 14 residues. The germline CDR1 and CDR2 sequences are SGDLS and YYNGEE. The CDR3 DNA sequence: TGTGCCAGCAGCGACCCGGGACAGGGTCACGAGCAGTACTTC. Residues: CASSDPGQGHEQYF.

The chain links TRBV5-1 to TRBJ1-1; a possible D gene is TRBD1 (5 bases). CDR1 and CDR2 from the germline V gene are SGHRS and YFSETQ. CDR3 length: 15 amino acids. V lost 0 bases and J lost 4, with 13 bases in between. CDR3 sequence reads: CASSLGSGGITEAFF. The CDR3 DNA sequence: TGCGCCAGCAGCTTGGGGTCGGGGGGAATCACTGAAGCTTTCTTT. The whole variable domain, filled in from reference TRBV5-1 and TRBJ1-1, reads KAGVTQTPRYLIKTRGQQVTLSCSPISGHRSVSWYQQTPGQGLQFLFEYFSETQRNKGNFPGRFSGRQFSNSRSEMNVSTLELGDSALYLCASSLGSGGITEAFFGQGTRLTVV.

The chain carries TRBV2 and TRBJ1-5, with D perhaps matching TRBD1 (5 bases). CDR3 length equals 14 residues. Per the germline V gene, CDR1 is SNHLY and CDR2 is FYNNEI. V lost 7 bases to trimming and J lost 0 bases, with 10 bases between them. In DNA, the CDR3 is TGTGCCAGCACCCAGGACATTAGCAATCAGCCCCAGCATTTT. It yields the protein CASTQDISNQPQHF.

This clone occurred once. This chain joins TRBV7-6 and TRBJ2-5; a possible D gene is TRBD2 (6 bases). Germline V gives CDR1 SGHVS, CDR2 FNYEAQ. The CDR3 has 15 residues. V dropped 5 bases and J dropped 3 bases, with 16 bases sitting between them. CDR3 DNA: TGTGCCAGCAGCCTCTACGGGACTCCCGAAGAGACCCAGTACTTC. It translates to CASSLYGTPEETQYF.

The rearrangement uses TRBV4-1 and TRBJ2-2; 9 bases agree with TRBD1. The CDR3 is 16 amino acids. J gave up 1 base and V 4 bases, and 4 bases lay outside the gene matches. Germline V gene lookup returns CDR1 MGHRA and CDR2 YSYEKL. The CDR3 here is CASSPGTGKNTGELFF. The CDR3, as DNA: TGCGCCAGCAGCCCTGGGACAGGGAAGAACACCGGGGAGCTGTTTTTT.

With respect to this clone: Distinct nucleotide sequences in the sample also encode this CDR3. The rearrangement uses TRBV5-5 and TRBJ1-1; D not resolved. The CDR3 covers 13 residues. Trimming cost V 1 base and J 1 base, with 5 bases left between them. Germline V gives CDR1 SGHKS, CDR2 YYEKEE (reference sequence). The CDR3 spells CASSLTGNTEAFF. In DNA, the CDR3 is TGTGCCAGCAGCTTGACTGGGAACACTGAAGCTTTCTTT.

The sample holds one count of this clone. For the CDR3, the DNA is TGCGCCAGCTCCGAAACTAGCGGGGGGTTCACAGATACGCAGTATTTT. Translating it yields CASSETSGGFTDTQYF. The chain combines TRBV5-1 with TRBJ2-3; 12 bases are a match to TRBD2. Unmatched junction bases numbered 8, after V lost 7 bases and J lost 2 bases. CDR1 is SGHRS and CDR2 is YFSETQ in the germline V gene. The CDR3 loop spans 16 amino acids.

The chain recombines TRBV5-1 with TRBJ2-3, with TRBD1 matching over 8 bases. Germline values: CDR1 SGHRS, CDR2 YFSETQ. Trimming cost V 1 base and J 3 bases; bases outside gene matches: 10. The CDR3 runs to 17 residues. In DNA, the CDR3 is TGCGCCAGCAGCTTGTTCCGACAGGGGCCGGGGACAGATACGCAGTATTTT. This codes for CASSLFRQGPGTDTQYF.

This clone was seen only a few times. An end of the junction does not agree with germline; a read error may underlie this. The chain employs TRBV6-2 or TRBV6-3 and TRBJ2-1; D gene unclear. The CDR3 runs to 13 residues. The V gene's germline CDR1 is MNHEY and CDR2 SVGEGT. This chain's CDR3 is CASSQPPRLIPLF. Here the CDR3 DNA reads TGTGCCAGCAGCCAGCCCCCCAGGCTAATCCCCCTCTTC.

This clone was observed a single time. The chain carries TRBV9 and TRBJ2-3; D might be TRBD2 (7 bases). The germline V and J ends were trimmed by 0 bases and 1 base, with 9 bases remaining between them. Germline values: CDR1 SGDLS, CDR2 YYNGEE. CDR3 length: 15 amino acids. The CDR3 DNA sequence: TGTGCCAGCAGCGTAGGAGGGGGGGGCACAGATACGCAGTATTTT. It is translated as CASSVGGGGTDTQYF.

The rearrangement links TRBV5-1 to TRBJ1-4; 9 nucleotides match TRBD1. Unmatched junction bases numbered 4, after V lost 0 bases and J lost 7 bases. CDR1 is SGHRS, CDR2 YFSETQ, per germline. The CDR3 totals 15 residues. The CDR3 loop is CASSLGRTGVEKLFF. In nucleotides, the CDR3 is TGCGCCAGCAGCTTGGGCCGGACAGGGGTTGAAAAACTGTTTTTT. The full variable domain, in which reference TRBV5-1 and TRBJ1-4 provide the parts outside the CDR3, is KAGVTQTPRYLIKTRGQQVTLSCSPISGHRSVSWYQQTPGQGLQFLFEYFSETQRNKGNFPGRFSGRQFSNSRSEMNVSTLELGDSALYLCASSLGRTGVEKLFFGSGTQLSVL.

This clone showed up just once. The chain uses TRBV7-3 and TRBJ1-4; D gene unclear. There are 18 residues in the CDR3. Per the germline V gene, CDR1 is SGHTA and CDR2 is FQGTGA. V lost 4 bases and J lost 7, with 25 bases in between. The CDR3 here is CASSSQHTYTLSTEKLFF. CDR3 bases: TGTGCCAGCAGCTCCCAGCACACTTATACCCTTAGCACTGAAAAACTGTTTTTT.

The chain combines TRBV5-4 with TRBJ2-7; perhaps TRBD2 as D (7 bases). The CDR3 runs 16 residues. Trimming pared 4 bases from V and 2 bases from J, leaving 19 bases between. In germline, CDR1 is SGHNT, CDR2 YYREEE (reference sequence). The CDR3 DNA reads as TGTGCCAGCAGCCCGGGGGGCAAGACGGGTCCCTACGAGCAGTACTTC. It specifies CASSPGGKTGPYEQYF.

The V gene is TRBV7-9, the J gene TRBJ2-3, with TRBD1 matching 11 bases. The CDR3 covers 17 residues. Germline V gives CDR1 SEHNR, CDR2 FQNEAQ (reference sequence). Trimming took 4 bases from V and 0 from J; bases not matched to a gene: 6. CDR3 nucleotides: TGTGCCAGCAGCTCGTCCCGGGACAGGGGGAGCACAGATACGCAGTATTTT. Protein product: CASSSSRDRGSTDTQYF.